This TCR beta chain was obtained from a study of blood T cell repertoires in COVID-19. The assay was immunoSEQ multiplex PCR, and TCRdb's table has in-frame clones only and misses some. The sample shows some 100,000 clones, roughly 85% of them seen only once. This clonotype originated in a woman in her forties or fifties who had recovered from COVID-19. Specimen: PBMCs or T cells enriched from blood (not recorded which).

This CDR3 reads CASSSGTGIYNEQFF. The CDR3 DNA is TGTGCCAGTAGTAGCGGGACAGGGATTTACAATGAGCAGTTCTTC. The chain recombines TRBV19 with TRBJ2-1; 9 nucleotides agree with TRBD1. Germline-derived CDR1 and CDR2 are LNHDA and SQIVND (reference sequence). The ends lost 4 bases at V and 4 bases at J; junction bases unmatched: 5. The CDR3 sequence is 15 residues long.